This TCR beta chain was captured by sequencing in a study of vaccination and CD4 T cells after COVID-19. The Oncomine TCR Beta short-read assay was applied to DNA of cultured CD4+ T cells. In TCRdb, the PCR reads were re-called with MiXCR into one record per CDR3 protein. The table records about 7,300 distinct CDR3 sequences, less than 60% of them present only once. Treatment meaning: roughly 10-day PBMC culture with coronavirus spike peptide pools or control peptides (ViraFEST assay). Remarks on this clonotype: The antigen is unknown. Its ends do not fully match the called genes, so a read error is possible.

The CDR3 consists of 15 residues. Germline-derived CDR1 and CDR2 are SGHVS and FNYEAQ. The TCR comes from a human donor who had recovered from COVID-19. The sample comprised CD4+ T cells from blood, cultured in vitro. The rearrangement links TRBV7-6 to TRBJ1-6, with 10 bases identical to TRBD1. CDR3 DNA: TGTACCAGCAGCTTAAGGGGACAGGGGAATTCACCCCTCCACTTT. Protein sequence: CTSSLRGQGNSPLHF.